Here is one TCR beta chain with its context. V lost 4 bases, J lost 2 bases, and 13 bases lay in between. The CDR3 is 15 residues long. The germline gives CDR1 SGHRS, CDR2 YFSETQ. Original data processing: Quantification of nucleated cells was approximated via reference gene primer amplification. TCRdb's copy holds only in-frame clones and misses some; the assay was immunoSEQ multiplex PCR. The D gene and trimming were derived from the DNA, and the V and J assignments and clone size from that table. Of approximately 180,000 clones listed, roughly 84% are singletons. Donors were grouped by their self-reported clinical history. The data stem from a study of blood T cell repertoires in COVID-19.

The chain employs TRBV5-1 and TRBJ2-1, with a possible D match to TRBD2 (5 bases). The receptor was isolated from a human donor with acute COVID-19. The donor label of this sample is uncertain. Sequenced material: PBMCs or T cells enriched from blood (not recorded which). The DNA of the CDR3 is TGCGCCAGCAGCCTACAGCGGCCCGCCTACAATGAGCAGTTCTTC. It translates to CASSLQRPAYNEQFF.